This TCR beta chain appears in the sequencing data of a study of naive and memory T cell subsets. The SP2 primer and nested alpha and beta constant region primers amplified ligated cDNA in four rounds. TCRdb reprocessed the 5' RACE reads with MiXCR, giving one entry per CDR3 protein. The sample has more than 60,000 distinct CDR3 sequences, roughly 8.1% seen once. From germline, CDR1 is SGHVS and CDR2 FQNEAQ. Trimming cost V 3 bases and J 0 bases, with 15 bases left between them. The CDR3 runs to 17 residues. General study results and limits: The RNA method is potentially sensitive to activation and differentiation changes.

This clonotype was picked up many times. The antigen is undetermined. TCR cDNA received a 3' ligated oligonucleotide that carried a UMI. Whole-blood samples were roughly 2.3 ml of peripheral blood from healthy adult volunteers. Cells were not sorted; total RNA input targeted roughly 1 to 1,100 ng. V is TRBV7-8 and J is TRBJ1-5; D unclear. The TCR originated in a female donor in good health. DNA of the CDR3: TGTGCCAGCAGCTTGGACGGACTGGCGTATAGCAATCAGCCCCAGCATTTT. It specifies CASSLDGLAYSNQPQHF.